A selection of T cell receptor beta chains follows, all from one sample in a study of CXCR3-negative and CXCR3-positive naive CD8 T cells. TCRdb reanalyzed the 5' RACE reads, giving one entry per CDR3 protein sequence and no DNA. Recorded for this sample: around 40,000 distinct CDR3 sequences. Sequenced material: memory CD8+ T cells from blood. The source is a human donor in good health. Some clones in this sample may be carry-over from other donors' samples. Both conserved end residues are part of each CDR3. Clone sizes are given selectively: once, few, many, or a class where the clone is expanded.

length | size | J | V | CDR3
14 | - | TRBJ2-7 | TRBV25-1 | CASSDGGVAYEQYF
15 | - | TRBJ1-3 | TRBV9 | CASSATGSSGNTIYF
16 | - | TRBJ2-7 | TRBV28 | CASSSTLDRGTYEQYF
14 | - | TRBJ2-3 | TRBV7-6 | CASSFGQGTDTQYF
17 | - | TRBJ2-7 | TRBV4-2 | CASSQYGTSGDSYEQYF
14 | - | TRBJ2-3 | TRBV7-9 | CASSSTAGSDTQYF
12 | - | TRBJ2-7 | TRBV29-1 | CSVLLGGPEQYF
13 | medium-sized | TRBJ1-4 | TRBV7-9 | CASSKDQHEKLFF
18 | - | TRBJ2-3 | TRBV20-1 | CSALRLAGGQVRTDTQYF
17 | - | TRBJ2-3 | TRBV28 | CASRIAGGPGSTDTQYF
14 | - | TRBJ2-7 | TRBV28 | CTSSWREEFGEQYF
15 | - | TRBJ1-1 | TRBV13 | CASSLGETRGTEAFF
13 | - | TRBJ1-2 | TRBV14 | CASSLSPGSGYTF
13 | - | TRBJ1-1 | TRBV29-1 | CSVEGTLNTEAFF
14 | - | TRBJ1-1 | TRBV29-1 | CSVNWEVLGTEAFF
14 | - | TRBJ1-4 | TRBV9 | CASSAGGGNEKLFF
15 | - | TRBJ2-7 | TRBV28 | CASSSRLAGLYEQYF
15 | - | TRBJ1-5 | TRBV12-3/TRBV12-4 | CASSGGQGANQPQHF
13 | - | TRBJ2-2 | TRBV28 | CASGGVATGELFF
16 | - | TRBJ2-6 | TRBV29-1 | CSVEWRDPSGANVLTF
14 | - | TRBJ2-5 | TRBV29-1 | CSVPPGTRQETQYF
11 | - | TRBJ2-7 | TRBV6-1 | CASRQDGEQYF
15 | - | TRBJ2-1 | TRBV4-3 | CASSQGYGLATEQFF
14 | - | TRBJ2-7 | TRBV29-1 | CSVSPGLSSYEQYF